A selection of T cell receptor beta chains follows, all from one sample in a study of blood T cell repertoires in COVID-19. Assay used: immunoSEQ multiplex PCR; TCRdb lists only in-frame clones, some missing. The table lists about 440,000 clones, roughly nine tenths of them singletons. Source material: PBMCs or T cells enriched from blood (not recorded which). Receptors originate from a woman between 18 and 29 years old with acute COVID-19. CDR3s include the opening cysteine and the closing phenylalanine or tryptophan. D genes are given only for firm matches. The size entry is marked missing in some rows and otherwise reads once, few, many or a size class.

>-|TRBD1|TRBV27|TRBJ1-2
CASSSPGGANYGYTF
TGTGCCAGCAGTTCCCCAGGGGGCGCCAACTATGGCTACACCTTC
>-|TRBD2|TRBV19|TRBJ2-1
CASKLAGAYNEQFF
TGTGCCAGCAAACTAGCGGGGGCCTACAATGAGCAGTTCTTC
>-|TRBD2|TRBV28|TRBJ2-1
CASVKREPMRNEQFF
TGTGCCAGCGTCAAGCGGGAGCCAATGAGGAATGAGCAGTTCTTC
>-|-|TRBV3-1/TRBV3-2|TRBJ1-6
CASSTHGTPSTPLHF
TGTGCCAGCAGCACCCACGGGACACCTTCCACACCCCTCCACTTT
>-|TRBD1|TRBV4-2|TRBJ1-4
CASSQPLETGIDEKLFF
TGTGCCAGCAGCCAGCCTCTCGAGACAGGGATTGATGAAAAACTGTTTTTT
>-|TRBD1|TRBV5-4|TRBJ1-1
CASSSGQSREAFF
TGTGCCAGCAGCTCGGGACAGTCCCGGGAAGCTTTCTTT
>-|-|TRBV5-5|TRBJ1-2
CASSLTGSGYTF
TGTGCCAGCAGCCTGACAGGTAGCGGCTACACCTTC
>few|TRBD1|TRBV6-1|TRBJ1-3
CASSANRGIMTNLSGNTIYF
TGTGCCAGCAGTGCTAACAGGGGAATAATGACGAATCTCTCTGGAAACACCATATATTTT
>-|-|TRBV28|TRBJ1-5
CASSPGFQPQHF
TGTGCCAGCAGCCCAGGGTTTCAGCCCCAGCATTTT
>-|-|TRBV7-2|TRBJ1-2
CASSLRQGLYGYTF
TGTGCCAGCAGCTTAAGGCAGGGGCTGTATGGCTACACCTTC
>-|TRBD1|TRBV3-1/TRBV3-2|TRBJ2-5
CASSYRGGETQYF
TGTGCCAGCAGCTACAGGGGTGGGGAGACCCAGTACTTC
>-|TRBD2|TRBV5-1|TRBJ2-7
CASSSGTSAAEQYF
TGCGCCAGCAGCTCAGGGACTAGCGCCGCCGAGCAGTACTTC
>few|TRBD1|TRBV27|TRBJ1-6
CASSLVGQGWNSPLHF
TGTGCCAGCAGTTTAGTGGGACAGGGATGGAATTCACCCCTCCACTTT
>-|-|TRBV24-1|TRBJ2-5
CATSDSGQPLKETQYF
TGTGCCACCAGTGATAGTGGACAGCCACTCAAGGAGACCCAGTACTTC
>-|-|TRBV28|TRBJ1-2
CASSWRQGPINYGYTF
TGTGCCAGCAGTTGGCGCCAGGGCCCTATTAACTATGGCTACACCTTC
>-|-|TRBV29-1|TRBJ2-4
CSVEDLAGKNIQYF
TGCAGCGTTGAAGATCTTGCAGGCAAAAACATTCAGTACTTC
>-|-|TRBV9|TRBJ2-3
CASSPAGGQWVDTQYF
TGTGCCAGCAGCCCCGCGGGGGGACAGTGGGTGGATACGCAGTATTTT
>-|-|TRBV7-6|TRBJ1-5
CASSLGVNQPQHF
TGTGCCAGCAGCTTGGGCGTCAATCAGCCCCAGCATTTT
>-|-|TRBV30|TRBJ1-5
CAWSGNAGYGQPQHF
TGTGCCTGGAGTGGAAACGCAGGGTATGGTCAGCCCCAGCATTTT
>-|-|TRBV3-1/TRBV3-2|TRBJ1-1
CASNSGDYTEAFF
TGTGCCAGCAATTCGGGGGATTACACTGAAGCTTTCTTT
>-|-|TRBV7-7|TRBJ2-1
CASSPHTDTGEQFF
TGTGCCAGCAGCCCCCACACCGACACAGGAGAGCAGTTCTTC
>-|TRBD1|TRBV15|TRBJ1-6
CATKEDRGMNSPLHF
TGTGCCACCAAGGAGGACAGGGGGATGAATTCACCCCTCCACTTT
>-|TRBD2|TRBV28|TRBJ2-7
CASSSIGLGPYEQYF
TGTGCCAGCAGTTCTATAGGACTAGGGCCGTACGAGCAGTACTTC
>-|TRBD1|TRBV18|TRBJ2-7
CASSRTGNIDEQYF
TGTGCCAGCTCCCGGACAGGGAATATAGACGAGCAGTACTTC
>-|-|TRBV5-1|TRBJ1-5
CASSLREDQPQHF
TGCGCCAGCAGCTTAAGGGAGGACCAGCCCCAGCATTTT
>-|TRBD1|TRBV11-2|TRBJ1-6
CASSLAGTGNSPLHF
TGTGCCAGCAGCTTAGCCGGGACAGGGAATTCACCCCTCCACTTT
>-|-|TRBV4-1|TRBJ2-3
CASSPAPGGPSTDTQYF
TGCGCCAGCAGCCCGGCCCCCGGGGGGCCAAGCACAGATACGCAGTATTTT
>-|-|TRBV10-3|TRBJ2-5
CAISYTGNQETQYF
TGTGCCATCAGTTATACAGGGAACCAAGAGACCCAGTACTTC
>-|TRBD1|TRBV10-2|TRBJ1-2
CASSETGDYGYTF
TGCGCCAGCAGTGAGACAGGGGACTATGGCTACACCTTC
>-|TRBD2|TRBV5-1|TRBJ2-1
CASSLVPSGRDGMFF
TGCGCCAGCAGCTTGGTGCCTAGCGGGAGGGATGGTATGTTCTTC
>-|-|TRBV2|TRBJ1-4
CASRGGTPSTNEKLFF
TGTGCCAGCAGGGGGGGTACACCTTCAACTAATGAAAAACTGTTTTTT
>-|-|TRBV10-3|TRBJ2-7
CAISENGDEQYF
TGTGCCATCAGTGAGAACGGAGACGAGCAGTACTTC
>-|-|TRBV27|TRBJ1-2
CASSIIFQGKDGYTF
TGTGCCAGCAGTATCATCTTCCAGGGAAAGGATGGCTACACCTTC
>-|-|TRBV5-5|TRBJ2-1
CASSLFQGLQFF
TGTGCCAGCAGCTTGTTCCAGGGCCTTCAGTTCTTC
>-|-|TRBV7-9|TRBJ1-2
CASSLQGSGYTF
TGTGCCAGCAGCTTGCAGGGCTCTGGCTACACCTTC
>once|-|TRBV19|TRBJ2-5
CASSPGDWETQYF
TGTGCCAGTAGCCCCGGGGACTGGGAGACCCAGTACTTC
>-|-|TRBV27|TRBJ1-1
CASSFQVSTEAFF
TGTGCCAGCAGTTTTCAGGTTTCCACTGAAGCTTTCTTT
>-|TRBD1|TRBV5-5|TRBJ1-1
CASSHDGQGVVNTEAFF
TGTGCCAGCAGCCACGACGGACAGGGGGTTGTGAACACTGAAGCTTTCTTT
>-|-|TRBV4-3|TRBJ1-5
CASSQEPGVGQPQHF
TGCGCCAGCAGCCAGGAACCGGGGGTAGGTCAGCCCCAGCATTTT
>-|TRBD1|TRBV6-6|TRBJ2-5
CASSPSPGQGAGETQYF
TGTGCCAGCAGTCCATCTCCGGGACAGGGGGCGGGAGAGACCCAGTACTTC
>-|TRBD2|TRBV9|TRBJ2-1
CASPGGQYNEQFF
TGTGCCTCTCCGGGAGGGCAATACAATGAGCAGTTCTTC
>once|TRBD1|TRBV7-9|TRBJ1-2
CASSHPGTGYGYTF
TGTGCCAGCAGCCATCCCGGGACAGGTTATGGCTACACCTTC
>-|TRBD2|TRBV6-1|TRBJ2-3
CASSSGNTDTQYF
TGTGCCAGCAGTAGCGGGAACACAGATACGCAGTATTTT
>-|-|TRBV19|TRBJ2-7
CASSEINRDRLEQYF
TGTGCCAGTAGCGAAATAAACAGGGACCGCCTTGAGCAGTACTTC
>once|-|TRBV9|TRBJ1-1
CASSKTGPSNTEAFF
TGTGCCAGCAGCAAAACAGGTCCTTCAAACACTGAAGCTTTCTTT
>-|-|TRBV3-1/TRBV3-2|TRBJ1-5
CASSLAGLNQPQHF
TGTGCCAGCAGCCTCGCGGGCCTTAATCAGCCCCAGCATTTT